This TCR beta chain was sequenced in a study of T cells in Graves' hyperthyroidism and ophthalmopathy. J was trimmed by 8 bases and V by 0 bases; bases with no gene match: 13. This CDR3 is 19 amino acids long. Germline V gene data show CDR1 as LGHNT and CDR2 as FRNRAP. Fresh peripheral blood, 8 to 10 ml of it, supplied the PBMCs. Amplified regions were TCR beta CDR3 sequences from RNA transcripts. HTBI primers were the set used in a first-round RT-PCR of the TCR CDR3. TCRdb reprocessed the multiplex PCR reads via MiXCR and lists one record per CDR3 protein. The top ten clones hold roughly 6.6% of a sample with roughly 630,000 distinct CDR3 sequences, 15% to 17% of them seen once.

The rearrangement links TRBV12-5 to TRBJ2-1; TRBD2 matches 13 bases. The specimen was blood. The clonotype was recovered from a woman aged 25-40 years with Graves' hyperthyroidism. The CDR3 sequence is CASGLVMLAPTSGRDEQFF. As DNA, the CDR3 is TGTGCTAGTGGTTTGGTAATGTTGGCACCTACTAGCGGGAGGGATGAGCAGTTCTTC.